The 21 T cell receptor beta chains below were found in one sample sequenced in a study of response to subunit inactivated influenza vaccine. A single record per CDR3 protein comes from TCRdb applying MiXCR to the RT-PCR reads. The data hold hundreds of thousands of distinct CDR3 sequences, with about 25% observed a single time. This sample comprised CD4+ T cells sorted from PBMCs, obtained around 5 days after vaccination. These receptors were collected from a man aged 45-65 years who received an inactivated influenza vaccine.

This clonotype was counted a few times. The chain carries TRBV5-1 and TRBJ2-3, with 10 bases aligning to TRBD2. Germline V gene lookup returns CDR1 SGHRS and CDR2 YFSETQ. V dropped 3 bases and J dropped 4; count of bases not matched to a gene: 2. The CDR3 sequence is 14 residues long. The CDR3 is CASSSGTSADTQYF. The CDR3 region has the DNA TGCGCCAGCAGCTCGGGGACTAGCGCAGATACGCAGTATTTT.

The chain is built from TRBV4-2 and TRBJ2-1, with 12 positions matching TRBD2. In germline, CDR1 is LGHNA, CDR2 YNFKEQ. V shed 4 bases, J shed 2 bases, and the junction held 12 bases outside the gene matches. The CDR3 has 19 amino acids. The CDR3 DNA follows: TGTGCCAGCAGCCCCCGGAGGCTAGCGGGGGGGTCGACCTACAATGAGCAGTTCTTC. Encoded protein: CASSPRRLAGGSTYNEQFF.

Written as DNA, the CDR3 is TGTGCCAGCAGTAAGGACAGATTACACAATCAGCCCCAGCATTTT. It encodes CASSKDRLHNQPQHF. The chain has TRBV12-3 or TRBV12-4 and TRBJ1-5; weak D call: TRBD1 (6 bases). This CDR3 is built from 15 residues. The V gene lost 5 bases and the J gene lost 3 bases, with 14 bases spanning the gap.

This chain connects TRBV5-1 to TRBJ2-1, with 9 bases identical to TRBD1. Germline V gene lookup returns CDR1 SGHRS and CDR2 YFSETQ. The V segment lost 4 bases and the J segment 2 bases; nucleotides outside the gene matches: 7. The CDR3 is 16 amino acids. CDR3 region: CASSPGGQGPYNEQFF. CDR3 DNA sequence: TGCGCCAGCAGCCCCGGTGGACAGGGGCCCTACAATGAGCAGTTCTTC.

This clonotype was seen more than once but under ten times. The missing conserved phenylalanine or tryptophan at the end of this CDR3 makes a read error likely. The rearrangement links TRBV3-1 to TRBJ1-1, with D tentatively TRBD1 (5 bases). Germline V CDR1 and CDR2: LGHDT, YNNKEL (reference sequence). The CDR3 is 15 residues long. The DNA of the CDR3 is TGTGCCAGCAGCCAAGACGGGGCAGTGAAAACTGAAGCTTTCCTT. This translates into CASSQDGAVKTEAFL.

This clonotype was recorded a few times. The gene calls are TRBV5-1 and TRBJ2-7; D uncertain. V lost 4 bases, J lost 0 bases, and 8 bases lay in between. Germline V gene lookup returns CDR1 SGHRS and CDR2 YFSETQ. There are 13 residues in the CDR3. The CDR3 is CASSQHSSYEQYF. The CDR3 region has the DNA TGCGCCAGCAGCCAACACAGCTCCTACGAGCAGTACTTC.

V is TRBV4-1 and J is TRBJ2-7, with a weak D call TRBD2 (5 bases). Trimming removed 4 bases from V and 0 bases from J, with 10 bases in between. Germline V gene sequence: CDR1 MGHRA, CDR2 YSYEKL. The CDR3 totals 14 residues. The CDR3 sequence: CASSPLGRSYEQYF. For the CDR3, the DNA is TGCGCCAGCAGCCCACTAGGGCGCTCCTACGAGCAGTACTTC.

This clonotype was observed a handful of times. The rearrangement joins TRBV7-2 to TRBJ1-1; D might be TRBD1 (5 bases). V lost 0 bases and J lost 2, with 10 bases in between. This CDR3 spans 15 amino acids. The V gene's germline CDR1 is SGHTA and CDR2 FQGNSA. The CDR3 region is CASSLARQLNTEAFF. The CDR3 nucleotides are TGTGCCAGCAGCTTAGCGCGACAGCTAAACACTGAAGCTTTCTTT.

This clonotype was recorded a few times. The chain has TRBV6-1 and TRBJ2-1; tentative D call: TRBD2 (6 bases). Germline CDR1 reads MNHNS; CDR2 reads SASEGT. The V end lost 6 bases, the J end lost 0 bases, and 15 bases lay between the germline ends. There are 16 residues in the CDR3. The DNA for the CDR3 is TGTGCCAGCAGGACCACTCTAGCGCACTCCTACAATGAGCAGTTCTTC. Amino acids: CASRTTLAHSYNEQFF.

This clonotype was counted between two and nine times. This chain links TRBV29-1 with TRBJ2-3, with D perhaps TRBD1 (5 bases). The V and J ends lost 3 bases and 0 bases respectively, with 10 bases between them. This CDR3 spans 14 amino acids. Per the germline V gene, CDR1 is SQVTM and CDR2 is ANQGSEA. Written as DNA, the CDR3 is TGCAGCGTTGAGGGGCGGTTTAGCACAGATACGCAGTATTTT. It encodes CSVEGRFSTDTQYF.

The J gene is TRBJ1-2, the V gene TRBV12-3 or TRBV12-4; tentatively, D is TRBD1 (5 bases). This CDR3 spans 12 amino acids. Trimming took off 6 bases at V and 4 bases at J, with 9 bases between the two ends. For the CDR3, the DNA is TGTGCCAGCAGATCCCAGGGCTATGGCTACACCTTC. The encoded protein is CASRSQGYGYTF.

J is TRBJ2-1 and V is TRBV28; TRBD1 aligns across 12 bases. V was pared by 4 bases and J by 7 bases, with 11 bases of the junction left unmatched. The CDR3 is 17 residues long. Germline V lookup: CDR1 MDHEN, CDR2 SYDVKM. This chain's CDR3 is CASSSPTGTGGRNEQFF. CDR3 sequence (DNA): TGTGCCAGCAGTTCACCTACCGGGACAGGGGGCCGGAATGAGCAGTTCTTC.

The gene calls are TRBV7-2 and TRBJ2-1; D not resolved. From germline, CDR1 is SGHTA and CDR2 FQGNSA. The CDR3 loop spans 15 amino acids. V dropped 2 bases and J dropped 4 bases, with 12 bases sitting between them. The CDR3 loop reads CASSLSPSNYNEQFF. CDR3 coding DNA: TGTGCCAGCAGCTTATCCCCCTCGAATTACAATGAGCAGTTCTTC.

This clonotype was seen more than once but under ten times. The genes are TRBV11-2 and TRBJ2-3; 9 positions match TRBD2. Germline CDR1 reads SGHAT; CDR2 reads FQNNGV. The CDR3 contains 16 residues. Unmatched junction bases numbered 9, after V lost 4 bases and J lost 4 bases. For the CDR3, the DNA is TGTGCCAGCAGCTCCTCGGCTAGCGGGGCATCAGATACGCAGTATTTT. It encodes CASSSSASGASDTQYF.

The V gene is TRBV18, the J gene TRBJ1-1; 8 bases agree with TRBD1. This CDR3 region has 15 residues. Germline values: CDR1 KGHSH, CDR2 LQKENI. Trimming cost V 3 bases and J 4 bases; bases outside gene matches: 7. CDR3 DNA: TGTGCCAGCTCACCCGACAGGGGATCGAGCACTGAAGCTTTCTTT. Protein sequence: CASSPDRGSSTEAFF.

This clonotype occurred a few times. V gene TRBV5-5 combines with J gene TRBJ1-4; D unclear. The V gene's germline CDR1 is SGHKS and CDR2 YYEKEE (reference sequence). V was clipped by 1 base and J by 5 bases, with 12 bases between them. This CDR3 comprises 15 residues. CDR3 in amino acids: CASSLFGEGNEKLFF. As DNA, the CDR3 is TGTGCCAGCAGCTTGTTTGGTGAGGGAAATGAAAAACTGTTTTTT. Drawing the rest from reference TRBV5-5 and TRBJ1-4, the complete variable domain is DAGVTQSPTHLIKTRGQQVTLRCSPISGHKSVSWYQQVLGQGPQFIFQYYEKEERGRGNFPDRFSARQFPNYSSELNVNALLLGDSALYLCASSLFGEGNEKLFFGSGTQLSVL.

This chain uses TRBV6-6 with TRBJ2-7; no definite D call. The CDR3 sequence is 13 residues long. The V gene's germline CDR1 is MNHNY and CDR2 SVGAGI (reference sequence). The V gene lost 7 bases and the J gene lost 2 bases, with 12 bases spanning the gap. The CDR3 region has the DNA TGTGCCAGCACCGTAGAGGCCGCCTACGAGCAGTACTTC. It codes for CASTVEAAYEQYF.

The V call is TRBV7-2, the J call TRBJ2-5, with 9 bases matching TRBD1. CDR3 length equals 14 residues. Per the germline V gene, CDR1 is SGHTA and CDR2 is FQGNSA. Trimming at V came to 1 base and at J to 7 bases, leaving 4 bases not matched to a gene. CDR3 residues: CASSLVQGAGTQYF. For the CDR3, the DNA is TGTGCCAGCAGCTTAGTACAGGGGGCAGGGACCCAGTACTTC.

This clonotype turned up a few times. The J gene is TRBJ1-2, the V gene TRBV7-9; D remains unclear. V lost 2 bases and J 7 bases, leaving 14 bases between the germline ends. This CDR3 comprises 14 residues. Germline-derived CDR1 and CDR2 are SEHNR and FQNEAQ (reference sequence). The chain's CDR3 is CASSLLSGISGYTF. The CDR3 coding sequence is TGTGCCAGCAGCTTACTCTCCGGGATCAGTGGCTACACCTTC.

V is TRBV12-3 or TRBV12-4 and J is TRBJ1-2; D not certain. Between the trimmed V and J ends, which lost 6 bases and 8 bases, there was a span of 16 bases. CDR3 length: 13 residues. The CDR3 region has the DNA TGTGCCAGCAGCCCCATTGGGCGATCCGGCTACACCTTC. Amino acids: CASSPIGRSGYTF.

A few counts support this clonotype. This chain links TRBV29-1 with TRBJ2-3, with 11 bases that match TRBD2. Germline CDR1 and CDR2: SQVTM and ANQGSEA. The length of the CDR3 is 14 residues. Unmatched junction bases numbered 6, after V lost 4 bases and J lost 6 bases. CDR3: CSVGPSGGYDTQYF. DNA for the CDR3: TGCAGCGTTGGTCCTAGCGGGGGGTATGATACGCAGTATTTT.